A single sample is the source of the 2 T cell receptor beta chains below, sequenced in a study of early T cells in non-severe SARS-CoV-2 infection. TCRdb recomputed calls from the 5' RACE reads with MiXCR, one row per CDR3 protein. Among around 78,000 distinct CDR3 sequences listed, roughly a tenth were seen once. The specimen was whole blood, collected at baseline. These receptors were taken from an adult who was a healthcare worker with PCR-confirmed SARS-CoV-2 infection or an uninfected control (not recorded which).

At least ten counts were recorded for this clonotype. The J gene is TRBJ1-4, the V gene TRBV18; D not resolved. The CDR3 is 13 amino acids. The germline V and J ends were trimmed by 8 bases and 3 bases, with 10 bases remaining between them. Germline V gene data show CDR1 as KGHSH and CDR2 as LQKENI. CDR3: CASTSQANEKLFF. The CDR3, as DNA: TGTGCCAGCACCAGCCAGGCTAATGAAAAACTGTTTTTT.

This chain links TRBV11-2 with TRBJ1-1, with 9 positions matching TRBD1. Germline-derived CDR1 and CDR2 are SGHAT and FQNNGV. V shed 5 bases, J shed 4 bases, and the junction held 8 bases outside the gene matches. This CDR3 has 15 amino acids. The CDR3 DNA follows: TGTGCCAGCAGCCTCCTAACAGGGGGCGGCACTGAAGCTTTCTTT. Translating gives CASSLLTGGGTEAFF.